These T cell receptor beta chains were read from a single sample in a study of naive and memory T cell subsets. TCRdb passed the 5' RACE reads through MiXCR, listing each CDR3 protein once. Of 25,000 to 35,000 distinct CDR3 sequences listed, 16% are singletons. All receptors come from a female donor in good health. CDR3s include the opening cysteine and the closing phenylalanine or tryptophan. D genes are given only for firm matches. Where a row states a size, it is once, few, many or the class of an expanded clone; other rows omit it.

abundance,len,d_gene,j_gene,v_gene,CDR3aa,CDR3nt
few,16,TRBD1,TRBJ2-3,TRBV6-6,CASSYLRGGDPATQYF,TGTGCCAGCAGTTACTTGAGAGGGGGCGATCCTGCTACGCAGTATTTT
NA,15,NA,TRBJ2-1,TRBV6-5,CASSRTGNPYNEQFF,TGTGCCAGCAGCCGCACAGGGAACCCCTACAATGAGCAGTTCTTC
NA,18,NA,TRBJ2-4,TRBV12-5,CASGLVQGQGSGKNIQYF,TGTGCTAGTGGTTTGGTACAAGGCCAGGGGAGCGGCAAAAACATTCAGTACTTC
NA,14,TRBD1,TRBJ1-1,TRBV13,CASSIGQGVPEAFF,TGTGCCAGCAGCATCGGACAGGGAGTCCCTGAAGCTTTCTTT
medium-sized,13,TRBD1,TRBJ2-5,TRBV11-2,CASRRQGRETQYF,TGTGCCAGCAGACGACAGGGTAGAGAGACCCAGTACTTC
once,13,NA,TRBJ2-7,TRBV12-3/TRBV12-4,CASSLGRSYEQYF,TGTGCCAGCAGTTTAGGGCGCTCCTACGAGCAGTACTTC
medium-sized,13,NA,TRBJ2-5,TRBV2,CATGTGNLETQYF,TGTGCCACCGGTACAGGGAATCTTGAGACCCAGTACTTC
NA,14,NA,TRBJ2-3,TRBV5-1,CASSLFLGADTQYF,TGCGCCAGCAGCTTGTTTCTGGGGGCAGATACGCAGTATTTT
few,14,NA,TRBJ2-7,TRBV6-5,CASGRVGPSYEQYF,TGTGCCAGCGGCAGAGTGGGCCCTTCTTACGAGCAGTACTTC
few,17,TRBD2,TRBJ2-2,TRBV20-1,CSARDTSGGVKTGELFF,TGCAGTGCTAGAGATACGAGCGGGGGGGTTAAGACCGGGGAGCTGTTTTTT
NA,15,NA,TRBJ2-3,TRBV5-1,CASSLGGAGPDTQYF,TGCGCCAGCAGCTTGGGAGGGGCAGGGCCAGATACGCAGTATTTT
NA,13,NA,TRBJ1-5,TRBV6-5,CASKSGSNQPQHF,TGTGCCAGCAAATCGGGTAGCAATCAGCCCCAGCATTTT
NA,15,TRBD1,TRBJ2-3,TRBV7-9,CASSLGTGVADTQYF,TGTGCCAGCAGCCTAGGGACAGGGGTGGCAGATACGCAGTATTTT
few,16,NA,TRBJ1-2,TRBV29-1,CSVVRREFPLDYGYTF,TGCAGCGTTGTACGTCGTGAGTTCCCCCTAGACTATGGCTACACCTTC
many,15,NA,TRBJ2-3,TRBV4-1,CASSQWAGTTDTQYF,TGCGCCAGCAGCCAATGGGCGGGAACCACAGATACGCAGTATTTT
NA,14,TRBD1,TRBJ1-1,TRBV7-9,CASSFYRQGGEAFF,TGTGCCAGCAGTTTTTATAGACAGGGAGGTGAAGCTTTCTTT
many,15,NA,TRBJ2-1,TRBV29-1,CSVAHQISSGNEQFF,TGCAGCGTTGCCCACCAGATCTCTAGTGGCAATGAGCAGTTCTTC
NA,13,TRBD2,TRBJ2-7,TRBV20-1,CRGRTSPMAEQYF,TGCAGGGGTCGGACTAGCCCCATGGCCGAGCAGTACTTC
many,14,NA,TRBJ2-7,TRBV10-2,CASSERIPTYEQYF,TGCGCCAGCAGTGAGAGGATTCCAACCTACGAGCAGTACTTC
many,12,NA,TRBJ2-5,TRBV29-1,CSVVTQQETQYF,TGCAGCGTTGTGACCCAGCAGGAGACCCAGTACTTC
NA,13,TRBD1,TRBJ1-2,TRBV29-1,CSVGGTGSHGYTF,TGCAGCGTTGGGGGGACAGGGTCGCATGGCTACACCTTC
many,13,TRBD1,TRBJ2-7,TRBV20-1,CSAMDRGLYEQYF,TGCAGTGCTATGGACAGGGGACTCTACGAGCAGTACTTC
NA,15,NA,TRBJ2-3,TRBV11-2,CASSLQGPRTDTQYF,TGTGCCAGCAGCTTGCAGGGACCCCGCACAGATACGCAGTATTTT
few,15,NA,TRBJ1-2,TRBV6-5,CASSYEAGTAYGYTF,TGTGCCAGCAGTTACGAGGCAGGGACCGCCTATGGCTACACCTTC
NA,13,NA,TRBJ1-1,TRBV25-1,CASSRGLNTEAFF,TGTGCCAGCAGCCGTGGGTTGAACACTGAAGCTTTCTTT
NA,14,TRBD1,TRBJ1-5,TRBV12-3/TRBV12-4,CASIPGQANQPQHF,TGTGCCAGTATTCCGGGACAGGCTAATCAGCCCCAGCATTTT
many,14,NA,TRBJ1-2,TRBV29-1,CSVETGQAGYGYTF,TGCAGCGTTGAAACGGGGCAAGCTGGCTATGGCTACACCTTC
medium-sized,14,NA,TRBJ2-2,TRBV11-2,CASSLYLNTGELFF,TGTGCCAGCAGCTTGTACTTGAACACCGGGGAGCTGTTTTTT
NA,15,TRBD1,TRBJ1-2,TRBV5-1,CASMAGTGLNYGYTF,TGCGCCAGTATGGCCGGGACAGGGTTAAACTATGGCTACACCTTC
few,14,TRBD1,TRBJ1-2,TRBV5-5,CASSSTGSGYGYTF,TGTGCCAGCAGCTCGACAGGGTCTGGCTATGGCTACACCTTC
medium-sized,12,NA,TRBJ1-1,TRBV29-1,CSGGGMNTEAFF,TGCAGCGGGGGGGGTATGAACACTGAAGCTTTCTTT
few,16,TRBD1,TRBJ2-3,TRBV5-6,CASSFEQGASTDTQYF,TGTGCCAGCAGCTTCGAACAGGGGGCAAGCACAGATACGCAGTATTTT
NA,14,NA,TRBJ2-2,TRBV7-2,CASSLSQWTGELFF,TGTGCCAGCAGCTTAAGTCAGTGGACCGGGGAGCTGTTTTTT
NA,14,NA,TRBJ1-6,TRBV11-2,CASSLGPGNSPLHF,TGTGCCAGCAGCTTAGGGCCGGGGAATTCACCCCTCCACTTT
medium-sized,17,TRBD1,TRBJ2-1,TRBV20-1,CSAVPGTGSSGYNEQFF,TGCAGTGCCGTCCCCGGGACAGGCTCCTCGGGGTACAATGAGCAGTTCTTC
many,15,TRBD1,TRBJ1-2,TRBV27,CASSPGQAIYYGYTF,TGTGCCAGCAGTCCCGGACAGGCTATTTACTATGGCTACACCTTC
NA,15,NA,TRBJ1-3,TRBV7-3,CASSIRQDPGNTIYF,TGTGCCAGCAGCATTCGACAGGACCCTGGAAACACCATATATTTT
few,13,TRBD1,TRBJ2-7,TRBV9,CASSVGDRDEQYF,TGTGCCAGCAGCGTAGGGGACAGGGACGAGCAGTACTTC
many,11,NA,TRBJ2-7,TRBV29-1,CSVESLYEQYF,TGCAGCGTTGAAAGCCTTTACGAGCAGTACTTC
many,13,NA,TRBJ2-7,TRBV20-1,CSARKHPSYEQYF,TGCAGTGCTAGGAAACATCCTTCCTACGAGCAGTACTTC
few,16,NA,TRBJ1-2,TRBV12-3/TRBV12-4,CASSLSPRDPNYGYTF,TGTGCCAGCAGCCTCTCGCCCAGGGATCCAAACTATGGCTACACCTTC
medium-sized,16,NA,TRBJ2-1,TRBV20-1,CSARSPQQGLDNEQFF,TGCAGTGCTAGGAGCCCCCAGCAAGGGCTCGACAATGAGCAGTTCTTC
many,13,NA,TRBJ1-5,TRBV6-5,CASSDSRGQPQHF,TGTGCCAGCAGTGACAGCCGCGGGCAGCCCCAGCATTTT
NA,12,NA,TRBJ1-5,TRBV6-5,CASSRSGGSQHF,TGTGCCAGCAGTCGCTCCGGGGGCTCCCAGCATTTT
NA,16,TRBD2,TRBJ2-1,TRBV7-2,CASSWSTSGGAGEQFF,TGTGCCAGCAGCTGGAGTACTAGCGGGGGGGCCGGTGAGCAGTTCTTC
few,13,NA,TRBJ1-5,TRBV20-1,CSALWGYNQPQHF,TGCAGTGCCCTGTGGGGGTACAATCAGCCCCAGCATTTT
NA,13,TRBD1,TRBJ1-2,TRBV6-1,CASRQGQNYGYTF,TGTGCCAGCAGGCAGGGACAGAACTATGGCTACACCTTC
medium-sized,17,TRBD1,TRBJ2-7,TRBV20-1,CSARGDRGSGHNYEQYF,TGCAGTGCTAGAGGTGACAGGGGAAGCGGGCATAACTACGAGCAGTACTTC
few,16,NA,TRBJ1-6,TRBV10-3,CAISEGQNSYNSPLHF,TGTGCCATCAGTGAGGGACAGAACTCCTATAATTCACCCCTCCACTTT
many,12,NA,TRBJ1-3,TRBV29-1,CSVELERDTIYF,TGCAGCGTTGAATTGGAACGGGACACCATATATTTT